This T cell receptor beta chain was captured by sequencing in a study of T-cell memory formation after mild COVID-19. Across the whole study: Largely, the TCR clusters proved donor specific.

The table lists this clonotype with many counts. Its antigen is unidentified. CDR1 SEHNR and CDR2 FQNEAQ come from the germline V gene (reference sequence). The CDR3 covers 19 residues. Germline trimming cut 1 base from V and 2 bases from J; bases unmatched to any gene: 15. Whole-study findings and limits: Among CD4+ contracting clones, most were CM and EM, and CD8+ ones EMRA. Pre-infection memory showed some responding clones, and this suggested that cross-reactive memory joined.

cDNA libraries for TCR alpha and TCR beta, carrying sample barcodes and UMIs, came from 5'RACE with constant-segment primers. A single record per CDR3 protein comes from TCRdb applying MiXCR to the 5' RACE reads. The profile shows about 400,000 distinct CDR3 sequences, about 15% of them singletons. The chain employs TRBV7-9 and TRBJ2-3; TRBD1 matches 7 bases. The material sequenced was PBMCs or a T cell subset sorted from them (not recorded which). This sequence was found in a man in his late teens or twenties who had mild COVID-19 (a few samples of this study predate the infection). Cell type and time point are not known. CDR3 bases: TGTGCCAGCAGCTTAGTTCTCTCCGGGACAGTAGCTGACACAGATACGCAGTATTTT. It encodes CASSLVLSGTVADTDTQYF. Drawing the rest from reference TRBV7-9 and TRBJ2-3, the complete variable domain is DTGVSQNPRHKITKRGQNVTFRCDPISEHNRLYWYRQTLGQGPEFLTYFQNEAQLEKSRLLSDRFSAERPKGSFSTLEIQRTEQGDSAMYLCASSLVLSGTVADTDTQYFGPGTRLTVL.